Below, one TCR beta chain is given with its context. This CDR3 is 15 amino acids long. V gave up 7 bases and J gave up 5 bases, with 19 bases separating them. CDR1 and CDR2 from the germline V gene are LNHDA and SQIVND (reference sequence). This record belongs to a study of blood T cell repertoires in COVID-19. Study in general: The United States, Italy and Spain were the sources of the acute and convalescent COVID-19 samples. Sample material is recorded as cDNA or gDNA derived from T cells, B-cell-depleted T cells, or PBMCs.

Study processing details: Amplifying reference gene primers gave estimates of nucleated cell counts. The protocol was immunoSEQ multiplex PCR, while the TCRdb copy is restricted to in-frame clones and leaves out a portion. That table gives V, J and clone size, and the DNA gave D and trimming. The sample holds 300,000 or so clones, more than 85% seen once. What was sequenced was peripheral blood. This receptor was obtained from a man aged 65 to 79 with acute or convalescent COVID-19. This chain connects TRBV19 to TRBJ2-3, with D maybe TRBD2 (7 bases). CDR3 DNA sequence: TGTGCCAGTAAGGACACTCCCGGGGGGCTAGATACGCAGTATTTT. Translating gives CASKDTPGGLDTQYF. The variable domain in full, with the rest retrieved from reference TRBV19 and TRBJ2-3, is DGGITQSPKYLFRKEGQNVTLSCEQNLNHDAMYWYRQDPGQGLRLIYYSQIVNDFQKGDIAEGYSVSREKKESFPLTVTSAQKNPTAFYLCASKDTPGGLDTQYFGPGTRLTVL.